This TCR beta chain stems from a study of blood T cells in healthy people across ages. Study-level information: Roughly one uniquely barcoded beta molecule per two T cells was captured.

Total RNA, at least 5 micrograms per sample, was extracted from PBMCs. The second PCR ran about 6 to 12 cycles with a sample-barcoded 5' primer and J-beta primers. Each cDNA molecule carried a tag from a template-switch adaptor that contained 12 random nucleotides. Each single sample gave us at least 2.5 million CDR3-containing paired-end reads. TCRdb itself ran the 5' RACE reads through MiXCR, one entry per CDR3 protein. The sample lists roughly 1.4 million distinct CDR3 sequences, around 59% occurring once. This CDR3 is built from 16 residues. Trimming shortened V by 2 bases and J by 0 bases, and 11 bases separated the two germline ends. Germline V gene sequence: CDR1 SNHLY, CDR2 FYNNEI.

The material sequenced was blood. This sequence was found in a man in his late teens or twenties in good health. The V call is TRBV2, the J call TRBJ2-1, with D perhaps TRBD2 (5 bases). The CDR3 sequence: CASSELGSSSYNEQFF. The CDR3 nucleotides are TGTGCCAGCAGTGAATTGGGGAGTAGCTCCTACAATGAGCAGTTCTTC.